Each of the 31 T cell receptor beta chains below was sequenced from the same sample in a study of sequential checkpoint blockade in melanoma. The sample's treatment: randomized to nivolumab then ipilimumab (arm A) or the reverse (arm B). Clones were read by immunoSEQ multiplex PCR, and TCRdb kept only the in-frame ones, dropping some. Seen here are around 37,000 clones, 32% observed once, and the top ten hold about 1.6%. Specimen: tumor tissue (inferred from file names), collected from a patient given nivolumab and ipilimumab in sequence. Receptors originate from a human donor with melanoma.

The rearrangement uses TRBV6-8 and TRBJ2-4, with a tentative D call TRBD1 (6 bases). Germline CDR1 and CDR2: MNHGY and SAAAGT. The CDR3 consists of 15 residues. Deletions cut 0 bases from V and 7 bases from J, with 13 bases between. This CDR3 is CASSYSWTEGNIQYF. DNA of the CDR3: TGTGCCAGCAGTTACTCCTGGACAGAGGGGAACATTCAGTACTTC.

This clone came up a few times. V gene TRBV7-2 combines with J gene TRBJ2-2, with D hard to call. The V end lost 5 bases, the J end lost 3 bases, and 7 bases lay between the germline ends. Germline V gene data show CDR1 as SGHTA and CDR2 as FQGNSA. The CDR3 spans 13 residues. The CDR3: CASSPLDTGELFF. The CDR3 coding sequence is TGTGCCAGCAGCCCGCTTGACACCGGGGAGCTGTTTTTT.

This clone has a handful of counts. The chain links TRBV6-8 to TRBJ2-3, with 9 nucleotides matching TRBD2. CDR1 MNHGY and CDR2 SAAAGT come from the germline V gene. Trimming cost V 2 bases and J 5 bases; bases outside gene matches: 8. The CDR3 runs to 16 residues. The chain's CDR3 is CASSYTHTSGQDTQYF. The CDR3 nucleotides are TGTGCCAGCAGTTACACCCACACTAGCGGGCAAGATACGCAGTATTTT.

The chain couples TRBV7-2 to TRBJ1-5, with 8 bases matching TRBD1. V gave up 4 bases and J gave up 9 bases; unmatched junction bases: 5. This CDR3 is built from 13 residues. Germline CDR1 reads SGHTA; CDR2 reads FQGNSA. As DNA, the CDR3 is TGTGCCAGCAGCTCCCAGGGGGCGGGGCCCCAGCATTTT. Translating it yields CASSSQGAGPQHF.

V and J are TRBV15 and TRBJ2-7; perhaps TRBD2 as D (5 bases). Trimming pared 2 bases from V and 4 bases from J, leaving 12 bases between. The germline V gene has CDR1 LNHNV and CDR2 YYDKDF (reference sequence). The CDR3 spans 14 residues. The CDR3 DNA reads TGTGCCACCAGCAGATCACGGACGGGGTACGAGCAGTACTTC. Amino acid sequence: CATSRSRTGYEQYF.

The CDR3 loop reads CASSLGGAGQPQHF. In DNA form, the CDR3 reads TGCGCCAGCAGCTTGGGGGGGGCGGGTCAGCCCCAGCATTTT. The V gene is TRBV5-1, the J gene TRBJ1-5, with D maybe TRBD1 (6 bases). The V and J ends lost 0 bases and 6 bases respectively, with 10 bases between them. Germline CDR1 is SGHRS and CDR2 is YFSETQ. This CDR3 spans 14 amino acids.

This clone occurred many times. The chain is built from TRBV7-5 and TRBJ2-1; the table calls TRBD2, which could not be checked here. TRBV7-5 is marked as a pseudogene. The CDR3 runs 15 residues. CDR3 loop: CASSPGTSEYNEQFF. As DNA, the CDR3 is TGTGCCAGCAGCCCCGGGACTAGCGAATACAATGAGCAGTTCTTC.

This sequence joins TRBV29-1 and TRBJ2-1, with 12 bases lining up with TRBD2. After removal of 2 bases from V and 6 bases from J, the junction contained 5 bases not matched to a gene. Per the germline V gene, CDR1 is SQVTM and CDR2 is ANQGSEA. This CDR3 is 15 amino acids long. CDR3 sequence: CSVESTSGRPNEQFF. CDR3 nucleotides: TGCAGCGTTGAAAGCACTAGCGGGAGGCCCAATGAGCAGTTCTTC.

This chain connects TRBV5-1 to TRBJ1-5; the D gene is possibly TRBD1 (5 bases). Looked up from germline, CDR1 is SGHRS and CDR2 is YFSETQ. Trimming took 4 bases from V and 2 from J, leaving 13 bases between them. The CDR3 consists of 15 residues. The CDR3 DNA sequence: TGCGCCAGCAGCGACTCCGCGGGGGGCAATCAGCCCCAGCATTTT. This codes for CASSDSAGGNQPQHF.

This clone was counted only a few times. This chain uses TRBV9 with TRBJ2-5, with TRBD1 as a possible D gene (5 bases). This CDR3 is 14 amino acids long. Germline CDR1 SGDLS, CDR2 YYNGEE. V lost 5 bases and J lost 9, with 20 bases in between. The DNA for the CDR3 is TGTGCCAGCAGTGAAGCGCACCTGAAAGGGGCCCAGTACTTC. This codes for CASSEAHLKGAQYF.

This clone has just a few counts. The CDR3 loop is CASSLRVYSNQPQHF. The CDR3, as DNA: TGTGCCAGCAGCCTCAGAGTTTATAGCAATCAGCCCCAGCATTTT. This chain uses TRBV11-3 with TRBJ1-5; D remains unclear. V lost 5 bases, J lost 0 bases, and 11 bases lay in between. The CDR3 runs 15 residues. Germline lookup yields CDR1 SGHNT and CDR2 YENEEA.

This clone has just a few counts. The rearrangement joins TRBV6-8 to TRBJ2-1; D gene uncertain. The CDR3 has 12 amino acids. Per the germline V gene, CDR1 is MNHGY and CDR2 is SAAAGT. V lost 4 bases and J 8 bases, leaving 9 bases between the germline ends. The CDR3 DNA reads TGTGCCAGCAGTTTACATGTCTATGAGCAGTTCTTC. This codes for CASSLHVYEQFF.

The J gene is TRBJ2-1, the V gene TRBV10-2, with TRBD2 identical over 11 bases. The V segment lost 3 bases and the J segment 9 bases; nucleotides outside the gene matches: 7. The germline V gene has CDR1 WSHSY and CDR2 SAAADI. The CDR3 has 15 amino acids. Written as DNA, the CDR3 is TGCGCCAGCAGTGAAATAGCGGGGGGGCTTATTGAGCAGTTCTTC. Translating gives CASSEIAGGLIEQFF.

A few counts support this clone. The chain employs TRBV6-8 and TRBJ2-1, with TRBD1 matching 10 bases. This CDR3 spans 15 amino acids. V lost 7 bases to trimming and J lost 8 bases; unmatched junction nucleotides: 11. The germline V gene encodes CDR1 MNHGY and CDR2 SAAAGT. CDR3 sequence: CASTKRGQGIDEQFF. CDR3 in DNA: TGTGCCAGCACTAAAAGGGGACAGGGGATCGATGAGCAGTTCTTC.

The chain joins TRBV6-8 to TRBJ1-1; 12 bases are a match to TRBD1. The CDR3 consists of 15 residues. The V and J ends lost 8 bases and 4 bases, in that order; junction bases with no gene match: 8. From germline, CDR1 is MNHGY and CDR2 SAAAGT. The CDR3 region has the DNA TGTGCCAGCCTCCCTGGGACAGGGGGCCTCACTGAAGCTTTCTTT. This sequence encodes CASLPGTGGLTEAFF.

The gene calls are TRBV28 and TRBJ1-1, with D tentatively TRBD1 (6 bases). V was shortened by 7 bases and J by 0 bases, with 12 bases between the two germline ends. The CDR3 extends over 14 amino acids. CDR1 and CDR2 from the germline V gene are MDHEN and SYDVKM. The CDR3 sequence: CASTSTGMNTEAFF. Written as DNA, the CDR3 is TGTGCCAGCACCTCGACAGGAATGAACACTGAAGCTTTCTTT.

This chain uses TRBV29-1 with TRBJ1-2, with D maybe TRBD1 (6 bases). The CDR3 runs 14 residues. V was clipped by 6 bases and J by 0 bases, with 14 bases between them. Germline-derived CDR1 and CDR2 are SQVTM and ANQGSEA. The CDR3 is CSVGDRQANYGYTF. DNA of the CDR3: TGCAGCGTGGGAGACAGACAGGCTAACTATGGCTACACCTTC.

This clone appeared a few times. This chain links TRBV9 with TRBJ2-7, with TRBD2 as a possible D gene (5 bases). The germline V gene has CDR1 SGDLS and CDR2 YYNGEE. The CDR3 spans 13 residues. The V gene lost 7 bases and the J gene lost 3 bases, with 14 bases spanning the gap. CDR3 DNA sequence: TGTGCCAGCTCCTTGGGAGAGGGCTACGAGCAGTACTTC. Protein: CASSLGEGYEQYF.

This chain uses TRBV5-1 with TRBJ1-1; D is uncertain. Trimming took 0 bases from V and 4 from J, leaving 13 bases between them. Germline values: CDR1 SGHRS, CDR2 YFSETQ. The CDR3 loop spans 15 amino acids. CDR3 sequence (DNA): TGCGCCAGCAGCTTGGGAAGTCAATCCCGCACTGAAGCTTTCTTT. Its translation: CASSLGSQSRTEAFF.

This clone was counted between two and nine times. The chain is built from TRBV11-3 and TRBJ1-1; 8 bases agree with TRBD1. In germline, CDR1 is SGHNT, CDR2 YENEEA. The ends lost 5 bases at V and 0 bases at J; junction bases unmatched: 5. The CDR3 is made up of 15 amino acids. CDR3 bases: TGTGCCAGCAGCACTCAGGGGGCCCTGAACACTGAAGCTTTCTTT. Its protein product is CASSTQGALNTEAFF.

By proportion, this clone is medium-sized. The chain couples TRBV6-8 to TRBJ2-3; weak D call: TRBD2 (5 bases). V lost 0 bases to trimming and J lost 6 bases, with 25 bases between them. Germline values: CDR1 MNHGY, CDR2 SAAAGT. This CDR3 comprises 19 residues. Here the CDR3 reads CASSYSSGSSGNHPDTQYF. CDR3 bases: TGTGCCAGCAGTTACTCGTCGGGAAGCAGCGGCAACCACCCGGATACGCAGTATTTT.

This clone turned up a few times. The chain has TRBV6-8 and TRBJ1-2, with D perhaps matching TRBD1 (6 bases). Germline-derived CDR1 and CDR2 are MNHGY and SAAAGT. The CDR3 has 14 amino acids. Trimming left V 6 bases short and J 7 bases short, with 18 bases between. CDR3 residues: CASRDNGGLSGYTF. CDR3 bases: TGTGCCAGCAGGGATAATGGGGGGCTGAGTGGCTACACCTTC.

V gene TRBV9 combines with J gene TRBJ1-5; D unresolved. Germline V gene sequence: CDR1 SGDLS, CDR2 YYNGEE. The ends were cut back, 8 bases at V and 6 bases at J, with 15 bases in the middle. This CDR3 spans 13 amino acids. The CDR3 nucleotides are TGTGCCAGTAGGAGGCAGGCGGGTCAGCCCCAGCATTTT. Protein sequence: CASRRQAGQPQHF.

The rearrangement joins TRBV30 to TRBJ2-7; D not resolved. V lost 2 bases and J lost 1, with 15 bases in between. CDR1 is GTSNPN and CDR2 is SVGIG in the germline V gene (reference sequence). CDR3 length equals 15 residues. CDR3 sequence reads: CAWSWATIGSYEQYF. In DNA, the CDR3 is TGTGCCTGGAGTTGGGCCACGATAGGTTCCTACGAGCAGTACTTC.

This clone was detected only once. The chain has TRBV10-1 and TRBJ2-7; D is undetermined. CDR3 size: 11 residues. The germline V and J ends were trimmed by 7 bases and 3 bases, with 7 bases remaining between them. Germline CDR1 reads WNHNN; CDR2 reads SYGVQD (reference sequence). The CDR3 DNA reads TGCGCCAGCATGGTGTACTACGAGCAGTACTTC. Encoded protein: CASMVYYEQYF.

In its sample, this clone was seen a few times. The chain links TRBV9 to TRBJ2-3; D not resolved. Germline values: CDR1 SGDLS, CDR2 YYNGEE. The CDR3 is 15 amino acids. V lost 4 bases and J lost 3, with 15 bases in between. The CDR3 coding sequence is TGTGCCAGCAGCCCCTCCCGACTCCCTACAGATACGCAGTATTTT. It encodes CASSPSRLPTDTQYF.

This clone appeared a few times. CDR3 protein: CASSFGLAGDTDTQYF. The CDR3 DNA reads TGTGCCAGCAGCTTCGGACTAGCGGGGGATACAGATACGCAGTATTTT. The chain is built from TRBV7-5 and TRBJ2-3; the D call of TRBD2 is as the table states it, not checked on the DNA. TRBV7-5 represents a pseudogene. The CDR3 is 16 amino acids.

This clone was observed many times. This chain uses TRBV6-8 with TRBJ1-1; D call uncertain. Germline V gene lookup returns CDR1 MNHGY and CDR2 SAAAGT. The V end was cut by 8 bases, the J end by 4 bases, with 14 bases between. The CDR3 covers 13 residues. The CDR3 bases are TGTGCCAGCTACTCCCCTAGCTCCACTGAAGCTTTCTTT. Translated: CASYSPSSTEAFF.

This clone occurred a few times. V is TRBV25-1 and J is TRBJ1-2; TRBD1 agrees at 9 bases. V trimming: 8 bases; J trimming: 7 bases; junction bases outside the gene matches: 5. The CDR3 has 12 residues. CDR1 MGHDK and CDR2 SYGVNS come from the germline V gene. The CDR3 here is CASAQGASGYTF. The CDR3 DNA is TGTGCCAGCGCACAGGGGGCGTCTGGCTACACCTTC.

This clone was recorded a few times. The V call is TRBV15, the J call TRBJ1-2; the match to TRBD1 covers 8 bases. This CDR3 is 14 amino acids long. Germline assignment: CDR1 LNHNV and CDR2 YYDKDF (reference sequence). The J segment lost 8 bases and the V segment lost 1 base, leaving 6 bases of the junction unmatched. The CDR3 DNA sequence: TGTGCCACCAGCAGAGGTGGACAGGGACGGGGCTACACCTTC. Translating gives CATSRGGQGRGYTF.

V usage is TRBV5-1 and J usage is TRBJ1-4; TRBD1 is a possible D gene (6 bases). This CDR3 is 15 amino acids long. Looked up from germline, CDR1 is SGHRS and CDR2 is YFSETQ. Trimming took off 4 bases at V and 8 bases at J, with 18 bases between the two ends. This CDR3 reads CASSATGTPREKLFF. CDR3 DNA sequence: TGCGCCAGCAGCGCCACCGGGACACCGCGAGAAAAACTGTTTTTT.